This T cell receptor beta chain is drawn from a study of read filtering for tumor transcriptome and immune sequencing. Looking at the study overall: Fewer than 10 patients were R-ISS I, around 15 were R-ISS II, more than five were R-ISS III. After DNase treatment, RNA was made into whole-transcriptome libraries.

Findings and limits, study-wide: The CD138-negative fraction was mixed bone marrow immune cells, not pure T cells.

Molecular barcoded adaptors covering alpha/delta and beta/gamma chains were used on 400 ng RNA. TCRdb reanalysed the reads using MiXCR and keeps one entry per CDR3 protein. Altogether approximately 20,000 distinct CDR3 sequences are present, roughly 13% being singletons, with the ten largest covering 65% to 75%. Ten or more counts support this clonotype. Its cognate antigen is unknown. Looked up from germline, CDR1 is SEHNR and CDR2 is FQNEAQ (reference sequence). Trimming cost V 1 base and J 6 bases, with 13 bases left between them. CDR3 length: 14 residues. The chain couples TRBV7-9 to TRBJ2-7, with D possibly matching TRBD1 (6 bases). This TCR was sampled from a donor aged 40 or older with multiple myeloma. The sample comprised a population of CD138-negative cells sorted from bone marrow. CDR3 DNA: TGTGCCAGCAGCTTAGTTACAGGGACGGGCGAGCAGTACTTC. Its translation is CASSLVTGTGEQYF.